The 23 T cell receptor beta chains given below trace back to one sample, sequenced in a study of blood T cell repertoires in COVID-19. Sequenced by immunoSEQ multiplex PCR; TCRdb stores in-frame clones only, minus some. This table holds some 200,000 clones, approximately 80% found once. The specimen was peripheral blood. These receptors all come from a man aged 50 to 60 with active or convalescent COVID-19.

In this sample, this clone turned up once. This chain joins TRBV27 and TRBJ2-3; D may be TRBD2 (6 bases). The CDR3 loop spans 15 amino acids. From germline, CDR1 is MNHEY and CDR2 SMNVEV (reference sequence). The germline V and J ends were trimmed by 2 bases and 3 bases, with 12 bases remaining between them. CDR3: CASSLGGAFTDTQYF. Written as DNA, the CDR3 is TGTGCCAGCAGTTTAGGAGGGGCGTTTACAGATACGCAGTATTTT.

This rearrangement joins TRBV28 to TRBJ2-3; weak D call: TRBD1 (6 bases). Per the germline V gene, CDR1 is MDHEN and CDR2 is SYDVKM. CDR3 size: 15 residues. The germline V and J ends were trimmed by 2 bases and 6 bases, with 15 bases remaining between them. DNA for the CDR3: TGTGCCAGCAGTTTAGGCGGGCAGGGGAGCGATACGCAGTATTTT. This encodes CASSLGGQGSDTQYF.

The chain couples TRBV19 to TRBJ2-2, with D unclear. V lost 1 base and J 0 bases, leaving 9 bases between the germline ends. CDR3 size: 16 residues. Germline CDR1 LNHDA, CDR2 SQIVND (reference sequence). CDR3 protein: CASSIVYSSNTGELFF. CDR3 bases: TGTGCCAGTAGTATAGTTTACAGCTCGAACACCGGGGAGCTGTTTTTT.

The chain employs TRBV28 and TRBJ1-4; TRBD1 matches 7 bases. The germline CDR1 and CDR2 sequences are MDHEN and SYDVKM. CDR3 length: 15 amino acids. With 0 bases clipped from V and 8 bases from J, the junction kept 6 bases outside the gene matches. CDR3 sequence (DNA): TGTGCCAGCAGTTTATGGACAGGGCAAGGCGAAAAACTGTTTTTT. It codes for CASSLWTGQGEKLFF.

J is TRBJ1-3 and V is TRBV7-8; D remains ambiguous. Germline V gene data show CDR1 as SGHVS and CDR2 as FQNEAQ. The CDR3 runs to 13 residues. V was trimmed by 5 bases and J by 1 base, leaving 6 bases between them. In DNA form, the CDR3 reads TGTGCCAGCAGCCGGGAGTCTGGAAACACCATATATTTT. This sequence encodes CASSRESGNTIYF.

The chain combines TRBV10-3 with TRBJ1-2, with D perhaps matching TRBD1 (5 bases). Deletions cut 2 bases from V and 3 bases from J, with 13 bases between. From germline, CDR1 is ENHRY and CDR2 SYGVKD. The CDR3 is 15 amino acids. The CDR3 loop is CAISERAGRDYGYTF. The CDR3 DNA follows: TGTGCCATCAGTGAGAGGGCAGGGAGGGACTATGGCTACACCTTC.

The V and J genes are TRBV27 and TRBJ2-5, with D possibly matching TRBD2 (6 bases). The CDR3 sequence is 17 residues long. The germline V gene encodes CDR1 MNHEY and CDR2 SMNVEV (reference sequence). Trimming removed 0 bases from V and 11 bases from J, with 25 bases in between. The CDR3 bases are TGTGCCAGCAGTTTATCGGCTGACGGGAGAAATTTGGGGGAGCAGTACTTC. Its protein is CASSLSADGRNLGEQYF.

The rearrangement links TRBV5-1 to TRBJ1-3, with a possible D match to TRBD1 (6 bases). CDR1 is SGHRS and CDR2 is YFSETQ in the germline V gene. V lost 4 bases, J lost 0 bases, and 8 bases lay in between. The length of the CDR3 is 14 residues. This CDR3 is CASSTDSSGNTIYF. CDR3 nucleotides: TGCGCCAGCAGCACGGACAGCTCTGGAAACACCATATATTTT.

The V call is TRBV7-8, the J call TRBJ2-7; no firm D call. Looked up from germline, CDR1 is SGHVS and CDR2 is FQNEAQ. The V end lost 5 bases, the J end lost 4 bases, and 15 bases lay between the germline ends. There are 14 residues in the CDR3. CDR3 bases: TGTGCCAGCAGCCTGAGACTCCACCCATACGAGCAGTACTTC. It is translated as CASSLRLHPYEQYF.

This chain uses TRBV3-1 (or the pseudogene TRBV3-2) with TRBJ2-7, with D possibly TRBD1 on 5 matching bases. The CDR3 spans 15 residues. V was cut by 0 bases and J by 6 bases, with 15 bases left in between. Germline values: CDR1 LGHDT, CDR2 YNNKEL (reference sequence). The CDR3 region has the DNA TGTGCCAGCAGCCAAGATCATCAGGGTTCCGGCGAGCAGTACTTC. Protein product: CASSQDHQGSGEQYF.

This chain links TRBV6-6 with TRBJ2-1; 12 nucleotides align to TRBD2. From germline, CDR1 is MNHNY and CDR2 SVGAGI (reference sequence). CDR3 size: 14 residues. V shed 5 bases and J 8 bases; nucleotides not matched to a gene: 4. The CDR3 DNA sequence: TGTGCCAGCAGTACGACTAGCGGGAGCGATGAGCAGTTCTTC. It yields the protein CASSTTSGSDEQFF.

The V gene is TRBV14, the J gene TRBJ2-7, with D possibly matching TRBD2 (6 bases). The V gene lost 3 bases and the J gene lost 7 bases, with 10 bases spanning the gap. This CDR3 comprises 12 residues. Germline CDR1 SGHDN, CDR2 FVKESK. CDR3 region: CASSQQGGEQYV. CDR3 in DNA: TGTGCCAGCAGCCAGCAGGGAGGAGAGCAGTACGTC.

J is TRBJ1-4 and V is TRBV28; a possible D gene is TRBD1 (6 bases). The CDR3 covers 14 residues. Germline V lookup: CDR1 MDHEN, CDR2 SYDVKM. The V end was cut by 0 bases, the J end by 8 bases, with 10 bases between. The CDR3 region is CASSLWGAGEKLFF. The CDR3 DNA is TGTGCCAGCAGTTTATGGGGGGCTGGGGAAAAACTGTTTTTT.

J is TRBJ2-2 and V is TRBV5-1; 9 bases agree with TRBD1. The CDR3 spans 16 residues. Trimming took 5 bases from V and 5 from J; bases not matched to a gene: 10. Germline V lookup: CDR1 SGHRS, CDR2 YFSETQ. The CDR3 here is CASRDPGQGRTGELFF. As DNA, the CDR3 is TGCGCCAGCAGGGATCCCGGACAGGGGAGGACCGGGGAGCTGTTTTTT.

This clone was observed a few times. V gene TRBV2 combines with J gene TRBJ1-1; D is possibly TRBD1 (6 bases). V lost 2 bases and J lost 2, with 12 bases in between. The CDR3 spans 15 residues. The germline V gene encodes CDR1 SNHLY and CDR2 FYNNEI. The CDR3 nucleotides read TGTGCCAGCAGTGAATTTCAGGGACAAAACACTGAAGCTTTCTTT. It encodes CASSEFQGQNTEAFF.

The chain joins TRBV6-5 to TRBJ2-3; a possible D gene is TRBD2 (6 bases). V lost 5 bases to trimming and J lost 8 bases, with 14 bases between them. Looked up from germline, CDR1 is MNHEY and CDR2 is SVGAGI. The CDR3 runs 13 residues. The CDR3 region is CASSLLARGTQYF. The CDR3 DNA follows: TGTGCCAGCAGTCTACTAGCACGGGGTACGCAGTATTTT.

This chain connects TRBV18 to TRBJ1-3; the match to TRBD1 covers 8 bases. Looked up from germline, CDR1 is KGHSH and CDR2 is LQKENI. Trimming took 3 bases from V and 0 from J; bases not matched to a gene: 1. The CDR3 length is 15 residues. In DNA form, the CDR3 reads TGTGCCAGCTCACCCACAGGGGGCTCTGGAAACACCATATATTTT. Residues: CASSPTGGSGNTIYF.

The chain employs TRBV18 and TRBJ1-5; D might be TRBD1 (6 bases). This CDR3 contains 13 residues. Germline CDR1 is KGHSH and CDR2 is LQKENI. With 2 bases removed from V and 8 bases from J, the gap between germline ends came to 10 bases. In nucleotides, the CDR3 is TGTGCCAGCTCACCAGGGGGCGCAGAGCCCCAGCATTTT. The encoded protein is CASSPGGAEPQHF. Based on the CDR3 plus reference TRBV18 and TRBJ1-5, the full variable domain is NAGVMQNPRHLVRRRGQEARLRCSPMKGHSHVYWYRQLPEEGLKFMVYLQKENIIDESGMPKERFSAEFPKEGPSILRIQQVVRGDSAAYFCASSPGGAEPQHFGDGTRLSIL.

This clone was counted once. This rearrangement joins TRBV30 to TRBJ2-3; TRBD1 matches 7 bases. Per the germline V gene, CDR1 is GTSNPN and CDR2 is SVGIG (reference sequence). V lost 5 bases and J lost 14; bases outside the gene matches: 13. The CDR3 runs 12 residues. The CDR3 coding sequence is TGTGCCTGGGGGGGAACCGGGACAGTAAGGTATTTT. Protein: CAWGGTGTVRYF.

The chain uses TRBV19 and TRBJ2-1; TRBD1 aligns across 11 bases. The CDR3 extends over 15 amino acids. Germline CDR1 and CDR2: LNHDA and SQIVND (reference sequence). V lost 4 bases to trimming and J lost 4 bases; unmatched junction nucleotides: 3. This CDR3 reads CASSTGTGGYNEQFF. The CDR3, as DNA: TGTGCCAGTAGTACCGGGACAGGGGGATACAATGAGCAGTTCTTC.

This chain joins TRBV4-3 and TRBJ2-7; TRBD1 matches at 9 bases. The V gene end was trimmed by 3 bases and the J gene end by 1 base; junction bases not matched to a gene: 10. Germline CDR1 and CDR2: LGHNA and YSLEER. The CDR3 consists of 17 residues. The CDR3 protein is CASSQSTGGIESYEQYF. The CDR3 DNA sequence: TGCGCCAGCAGCCAGAGCACAGGGGGCATAGAGTCCTACGAGCAGTACTTC.

The V call is TRBV11-2, the J call TRBJ2-7; maybe TRBD2 (6 bases). V was clipped by 4 bases and J by 2 bases, with 24 bases between them. The CDR3 loop spans 18 amino acids. Germline V gene data show CDR1 as SGHAT and CDR2 as FQNNGV. CDR3 region: CASSSGWRLGGQAYEQYF. DNA of the CDR3: TGTGCCAGCAGCTCCGGGTGGCGTCTCGGGGGTCAGGCCTACGAGCAGTACTTC.

The V gene is TRBV9, the J gene TRBJ1-3; 7 bases fit TRBD1. The V gene's germline CDR1 is SGDLS and CDR2 YYNGEE. The J segment lost 6 bases and the V segment lost 4 bases, leaving 13 bases of the junction unmatched. CDR3 size: 16 residues. Here the CDR3 reads CASSLQTGYYENTIYF. In nucleotides, the CDR3 is TGTGCCAGCAGCCTCCAGACAGGGTACTATGAAAACACCATATATTTT.